This T cell receptor beta chain came from a study of cytomegalovirus exposure and HLA in healthy donors. Study in general: Around 80 million unique TCR sequences came from HLA-typed donors in an early release. Study-wide results and limits: Most subjects' HLA-A and HLA-B alleles were reportedly predicted from TCR beta sequences. Analyses of presence and absence presupposed an approximately uniform sequencing depth across donors.

The study ran its PCR with 60 Vbeta and 13 Jbeta primers. Generated by immunoSEQ multiplex PCR, the TCRdb table keeps only in-frame clones and is missing some. The top ten hold approximately 6% of the sample, which has 100,000 to 150,000 clones, around 84% seen once. This CDR3 contains 17 residues. Germline V gives CDR1 KGHSH, CDR2 LQKENI. V lost 2 bases and J lost 3, with 16 bases in between. Comments on this clone: The antigen is not known.

The chain recombines TRBV18 with TRBJ2-2; D is undetermined. This receptor was obtained from a woman in her 40s in good health and CMV-seronegative. The specimen was PBMCs. The CDR3 nucleotides are TGTGCCAGCTCACCAACTACCCAAAGGCCGTACACCGGGGAGCTGTTTTTT. Its protein product is CASSPTTQRPYTGELFF.